This T cell receptor (beta chain) emerged from a study of shared clonotypes between healthy human individuals. Study summary: The donor pool was made up of a couple of women and a few men aged 18 to 49. Regarding the study as a whole: The diversity represented, both genetic and in exposure history, was limited by few donors.

Remarks on this clone: Antigen: not known.

It was CD45RO-negative cells, positively selected for CCR7, that made up naive CD8 cells, with terminally differentiated effector memory CD45RA+ cells excluded. The CDR3 covers 16 residues. CDR1 is MNHEY, CDR2 SMNVEV, per germline (reference sequence). V gave up 2 bases and J gave up 1 base, with 11 bases separating them. Clones were sequenced by immunoSEQ multiplex PCR, and TCRdb holds only the in-frame ones, with some missing. This table holds more than 2 million clones, less than 95% found once. The clonotype originates from a man between 18 and 29 years old in good health. Sequencing was carried out using naive CD8+ T cells sorted from blood. This chain joins TRBV27 and TRBJ1-4; a possible D gene is TRBD1 (6 bases). CDR3 DNA: TGTGCCAGCAGTTTAACCACAGGGATAACTAATGAAAAACTGTTTTTT. Translating gives CASSLTTGITNEKLFF.